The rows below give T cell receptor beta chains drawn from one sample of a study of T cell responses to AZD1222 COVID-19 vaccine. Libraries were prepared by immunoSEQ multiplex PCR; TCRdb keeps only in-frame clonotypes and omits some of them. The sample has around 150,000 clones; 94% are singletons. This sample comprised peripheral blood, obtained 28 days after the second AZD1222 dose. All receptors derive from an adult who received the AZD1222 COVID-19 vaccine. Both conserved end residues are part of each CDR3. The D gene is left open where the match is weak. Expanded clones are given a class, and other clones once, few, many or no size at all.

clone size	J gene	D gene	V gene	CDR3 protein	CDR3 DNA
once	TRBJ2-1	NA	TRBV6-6	CASSAGGSYNEQFF	TGTGCCAGCAGTGCCGGTGGTTCCTACAATGAGCAGTTCTTC
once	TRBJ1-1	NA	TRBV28	CASSPDMGTEAFF	TGTGCCAGCAGTCCAGACATGGGCACTGAAGCTTTCTTT
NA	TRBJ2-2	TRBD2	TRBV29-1	CSVEGTSGPDTGELFF	TGCAGCGTTGAAGGGACTAGCGGTCCTGACACCGGGGAGCTGTTTTTT
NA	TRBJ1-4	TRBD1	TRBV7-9	CASSSGTDEKLFF	TGTGCCAGCAGCTCGGGGACAGATGAAAAACTGTTTTTT
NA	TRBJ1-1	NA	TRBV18	CASSPRQETEAFF	TGTGCCAGCTCACCACGTCAAGAAACTGAAGCTTTCTTT
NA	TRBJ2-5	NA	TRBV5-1	CASSLGLTGEETQYF	TGCGCCAGCAGCTTAGGACTTACGGGAGAAGAGACCCAGTACTTC
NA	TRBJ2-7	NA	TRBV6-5	CASSLSKSYEQYF	TGTGCCAGCAGCCTAAGCAAGTCCTACGAGCAGTACTTC
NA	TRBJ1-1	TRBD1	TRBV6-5	CASSRDRGNTEAFF	TGTGCCAGCAGCCGGGACAGGGGGAACACTGAAGCTTTCTTT
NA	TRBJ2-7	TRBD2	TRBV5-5	CASSFGGSWYEQYF	TGTGCCAGCAGCTTTGGCGGGAGTTGGTACGAGCAGTACTTC
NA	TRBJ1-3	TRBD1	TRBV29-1	CSVRTGMSSGNTIYF	TGCAGCGTTCGGACAGGGATGAGCTCTGGAAACACCATATATTTT
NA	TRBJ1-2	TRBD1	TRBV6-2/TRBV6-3	CASSYRDREGYTF	TGTGCCAGCAGTTACCGGGACAGGGAGGGCTACACCTTC
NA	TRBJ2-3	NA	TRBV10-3	CAQSRDQSTDTQYF	TGTGCCCAAAGCCGGGACCAAAGCACAGATACGCAGTATTTT
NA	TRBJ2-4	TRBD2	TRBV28	CASSYPAGGPSAKNIQYF	TGTGCCAGCAGTTATCCCGCGGGAGGGCCCTCAGCCAAAAACATTCAGTACTTC
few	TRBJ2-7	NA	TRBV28	CASRQMTRRSQYEQYF	TGTGCCAGCCGTCAGATGACTAGGAGGTCCCAATACGAGCAGTACTTC
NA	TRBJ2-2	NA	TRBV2	CASSLSQGNTGELFF	TGTGCCAGCAGCCTCTCTCAGGGGAACACCGGGGAGCTGTTTTTT
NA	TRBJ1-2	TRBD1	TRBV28	CATPRTGGAHGYTF	TGTGCCACCCCGAGGACAGGGGGCGCCCATGGCTACACCTTC
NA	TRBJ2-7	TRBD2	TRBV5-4	CASSLIAGDYEQYF	TGTGCCAGCAGCTTAATAGCGGGAGATTACGAGCAGTACTTC
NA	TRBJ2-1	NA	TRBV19	CASSIGTTSSYNEQFF	TGTGCCAGTAGTATAGGCACTACGAGCTCCTACAATGAGCAGTTCTTC
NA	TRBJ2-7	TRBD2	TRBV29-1	CSVNEAGGLGSYEQYF	TGCAGCGTCAACGAAGCGGGAGGGCTCGGTTCCTACGAGCAGTACTTC
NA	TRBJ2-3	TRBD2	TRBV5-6	CASSFRTLAGGGDTQYF	TGTGCCAGCAGCTTCCGGACTCTAGCGGGAGGGGGAGATACGCAGTATTTT
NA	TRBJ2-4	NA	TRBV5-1	CASSFVGRGGDIQYF	TGCGCCAGCAGCTTCGTGGGAAGGGGTGGGGACATTCAGTACTTC
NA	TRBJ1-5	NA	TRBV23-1	CASSQGVVREFGQPQHF	TGCGCCAGCAGTCAGGGAGTCGTGAGGGAATTCGGTCAGCCCCAGCATTTT
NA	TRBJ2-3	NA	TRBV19	CASSINPKGDTQYF	TGTGCCAGTAGTATTAACCCCAAGGGAGATACGCAGTATTTT
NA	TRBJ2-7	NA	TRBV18	CASSPPNLRYEQYF	TGTGCCAGCTCACCACCGAACCTCCGCTACGAGCAGTACTTC
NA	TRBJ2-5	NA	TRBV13	CASSFQRVSRETQYF	TGTGCCAGCAGCTTTCAGCGGGTTTCGCGGGAGACCCAGTACTTC
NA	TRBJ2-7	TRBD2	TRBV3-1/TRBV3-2	CASSQERAGRITGLAGAAYEQYF	TGTGCCAGCAGCCAAGAGAGGGCGGGACGGATAACCGGACTAGCGGGGGCCGCCTACGAGCAGTACTTC
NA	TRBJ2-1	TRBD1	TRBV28	CASSLIGTGSYNEQFF	TGTGCCAGCAGTTTAATTGGGACAGGGTCTTACAATGAGCAGTTCTTC
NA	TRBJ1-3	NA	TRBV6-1	CASSADLGQSSGNTIYF	TGTGCCAGCAGTGCAGACTTGGGGCAGAGCTCTGGAAACACCATATATTTT
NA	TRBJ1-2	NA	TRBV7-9	CASSLGDGTNYGYTF	TGTGCCAGCAGCTTAGGCGATGGGACAAACTATGGCTACACCTTC
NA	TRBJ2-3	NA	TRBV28	CASAPGSSSTDTQYF	TGTGCCAGCGCTCCCGGGTCTTCTAGCACAGATACGCAGTATTTT
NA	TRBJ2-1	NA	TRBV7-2	CASSLAHEEQFF	TGTGCCAGCAGCTTAGCCCACGAGGAGCAGTTCTTC
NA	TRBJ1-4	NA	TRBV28	CASSGGDWNEKLFF	TGTGCCAGCAGTGGGGGGGATTGGAATGAAAAACTGTTTTTT
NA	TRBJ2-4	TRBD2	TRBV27	CASSSLAGGPFAKNIQYF	TGTGCCAGCAGCTCACTAGCGGGAGGGCCCTTTGCCAAAAACATTCAGTACTTC
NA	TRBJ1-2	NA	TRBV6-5	CASSYGSPPGGYTF	TGTGCCAGCAGTTACGGCTCACCGCCCGGTGGCTACACCTTC
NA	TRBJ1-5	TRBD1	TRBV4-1	CASSQEPDRDQPQHF	TGCGCCAGCAGCCAAGAACCGGACAGGGATCAGCCCCAGCATTTT
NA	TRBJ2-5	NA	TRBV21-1	CASSKEGGKETQYF	TGTGCCAGCAGCAAAGAGGGAGGAAAGGAGACCCAGTACTTC
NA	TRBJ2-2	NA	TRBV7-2	CASSPYDSHNGELFF	TGTGCCAGCAGCCCGTACGACAGCCACAACGGGGAGCTGTTTTTT
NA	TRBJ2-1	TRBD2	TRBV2	CASREREQLYNEQFF	TGTGCCAGCAGGGAGCGGGAGCAACTGTACAATGAGCAGTTCTTC
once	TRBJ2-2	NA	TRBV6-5	CASSEGAGVTGELFF	TGTGCCAGCAGCGAGGGGGCGGGAGTAACCGGGGAGCTGTTTTTT
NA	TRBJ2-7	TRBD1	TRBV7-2	CASSLGTGGREQYF	TGTGCCAGCAGCTTAGGGACAGGGGGACGCGAGCAGTACTTC
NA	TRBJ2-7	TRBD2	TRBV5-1	CASSLEVAGGREQYF	TGCGCCAGCAGCTTGGAAGTAGCGGGAGGGAGGGAGCAGTACTTC
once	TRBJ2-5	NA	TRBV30	CAGAWETQYF	TGTGCGGGAGCGTGGGAGACCCAGTACTTC
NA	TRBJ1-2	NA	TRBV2	CASSANRQESGYTF	TGTGCCAGCAGTGCCAACAGACAGGAGTCTGGCTACACCTTC
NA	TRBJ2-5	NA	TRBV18	CASSPHKGGTQYF	TGTGCCAGCTCACCACATAAGGGGGGGACCCAGTACTTC
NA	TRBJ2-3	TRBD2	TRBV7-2	CASSLSLAGASPAQYF	TGTGCCAGCAGCTTATCCCTAGCGGGCGCTTCACCGGCGCAGTATTTT
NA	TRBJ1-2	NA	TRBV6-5	CASSSNKLDGYTF	TGTGCCAGCAGTTCCAACAAACTAGATGGCTACACCTTC